Below are 11 T cell receptor beta chains sequenced from a single sample in a study of cytomegalovirus exposure and HLA in healthy donors. Profiled with immunoSEQ multiplex PCR; TCRdb holds only in-frame clones, not every one. The sample has over 150,000 clones, approximately 86% seen once. The sample consisted of PBMCs. Source of these receptors: a human donor in good health.

V and J are TRBV4-1 and TRBJ2-7; a weak D match, TRBD1 (5 bases). The V end lost 1 base, the J end lost 6 bases, and 10 bases lay between the germline ends. Germline V lookup: CDR1 MGHRA, CDR2 YSYEKL. The CDR3 covers 13 residues. CDR3: CASSQAQGIEQYF. The DNA of the CDR3 is TGCGCCAGCAGCCAAGCCCAGGGTATCGAGCAGTACTTC.

The chain uses TRBV6-4 and TRBJ2-1; perhaps TRBD1 as D (6 bases). Per the germline V gene, CDR1 is MRHNA and CDR2 is SNTAGT. This CDR3 is 13 amino acids long. V lost 5 bases, J lost 4 bases, and 9 bases lay in between. CDR3 coding DNA: TGTGCCAGCAGTTTACAGGGTTACAATGAGCAGTTCTTC. Translating it yields CASSLQGYNEQFF.

The chain is built from TRBV6-1 and TRBJ2-2, with TRBD1 identical over 8 bases. Trimming removed 7 bases from V and 7 bases from J; junction bases left unmatched: 8. The CDR3 runs to 14 residues. Germline assignment: CDR1 MNHNS and CDR2 SASEGT. The CDR3 sequence is CASTLDRVDGELFF. In DNA, the CDR3 is TGTGCCAGCACTCTGGACAGGGTCGACGGGGAGCTGTTTTTT.

The table lists this clone with a few counts. The chain recombines TRBV14 with TRBJ2-3; 8 nucleotides match TRBD2. The CDR3 is made up of 15 amino acids. CDR1 is SGHDN, CDR2 FVKESK, per germline. V was pared by 11 bases and J by 2 bases, with 12 bases of the junction left unmatched. The CDR3 DNA reads TGTGCCCAGCAGGGGTGTAGCGGGGACACAGATACGCAGTATTTT. It specifies CAQQGCSGDTDTQYF.

The chain joins TRBV9 to TRBJ2-1, with D possibly TRBD2 on 5 matching bases. CDR1 and CDR2 from the germline V gene are SGDLS and YYNGEE. This CDR3 is built from 15 residues. Trimming shortened V by 2 bases and J by 3 bases, and 12 bases separated the two germline ends. CDR3 bases: TGTGCCAGCAGCGTCACTCTCGGGATCTACAATGAGCAGTTCTTC. Translation gives CASSVTLGIYNEQFF.

The rearrangement joins TRBV5-4 to TRBJ1-6; maybe TRBD1 (6 bases). The V end lost 0 bases, the J end lost 7 bases, and 14 bases lay between the germline ends. Germline values: CDR1 SGHNT, CDR2 YYREEE (reference sequence). This CDR3 has 16 residues. CDR3 in amino acids: CASSLGTVFGNSPLHF. The CDR3 DNA follows: TGTGCCAGCAGCTTGGGGACAGTGTTTGGGAATTCACCCCTCCACTTT.

The chain links TRBV13 to TRBJ2-1; no firm D call. The germline V gene encodes CDR1 PRHDT and CDR2 FYEKMQ (reference sequence). This CDR3 comprises 16 residues. The V end was cut by 5 bases, the J end by 0 bases, with 14 bases between. CDR3 bases: TGTGCCAGCAGCCGGTGGCGGTTTAGCTCCTACAATGAGCAGTTCTTC. It yields the protein CASSRWRFSSYNEQFF.

The chain uses TRBV14 and TRBJ1-1; TRBD1 matches at 7 bases. With V trimmed by 6 bases and J by 2 bases, 6 bases remained unmatched. Germline CDR1 is SGHDN and CDR2 is FVKESK. This CDR3 spans 14 amino acids. CDR3 sequence (DNA): TGTGCCAGCAGTCGGACAGGACTTAACACTGAAGCTTTCTTT. Protein: CASSRTGLNTEAFF.

V gene TRBV28 combines with J gene TRBJ2-1; 10 positions match TRBD2. V dropped 5 bases and J dropped 4; count of bases not matched to a gene: 5. CDR1 and CDR2 from the germline V gene are MDHEN and SYDVKM. The length of the CDR3 is 15 residues. CDR3 protein: CASSLGLAEYNEQFF. The CDR3, as DNA: TGTGCCAGCAGTCTAGGACTAGCGGAGTACAATGAGCAGTTCTTC.

The chain couples TRBV7-9 to TRBJ1-4; D gene ambiguous. The V gene lost 2 bases and the J gene lost 6 bases, with 10 bases spanning the gap. In germline, CDR1 is SEHNR, CDR2 FQNEAQ (reference sequence). This CDR3 region has 14 residues. CDR3 nucleotides: TGTGCCAGCAGCTTAACCGGGTGGGATGAAAAACTGTTTTTT. Its protein is CASSLTGWDEKLFF.

This clone was recorded only once. This chain joins TRBV6-5 and TRBJ2-3, with 9 bases identical to TRBD2. The germline CDR1 and CDR2 sequences are MNHEY and SVGAGI. This CDR3 is built from 15 residues. V was clipped by 2 bases and J by 3 bases; unmatched bases: 3. This chain's CDR3 is CASSYRAGGTDTQYF. CDR3 nucleotide sequence: TGTGCCAGCAGTTACCGCGCGGGGGGGACAGATACGCAGTATTTT.